This T cell receptor beta chain originates from a study of T-cell memory formation after mild COVID-19. Study-wide context: TCR clustering was largely donor specific.

V lost 0 bases to trimming and J lost 3 bases, with 9 bases between them. CDR3 size: 15 residues. Per germline, CDR1 MGHRA and CDR2 YSYEKL. This clonotype was recorded at least ten times. Its antigen is currently unknown. Study conclusions and caveats: Some clones that responded were present in memory (sampled pre-infection), which suggests cross-reactive memory joined.

TCRdb itself ran the 5' RACE reads through MiXCR, one entry per CDR3 protein. This sample has under 550,000 distinct CDR3 sequences, with around 17% found just once. This sequence was found in a man younger than 30 who had mild COVID-19 (a few samples of this study predate the infection). Cell type and time point are not known. The chain links TRBV4-1 to TRBJ2-1; D is unclear. Sequenced input: PBMCs or a T cell subset sorted from them (not recorded which). The CDR3 bases are TGCGCCAGCAGCCAAGATAGCAGCGACTACAATGAGCAGTTCTTC. This translates into CASSQDSSDYNEQFF.